This T cell receptor beta chain was recovered during a study of CD8+ T cells in alopecia areata. RNA extraction and reverse transcription yielded cDNA as sequencing template. Sequencing was performed with immunoSEQ multiplex PCR; in TCRdb, only in-frame clones are kept and a portion is missing. The table includes 130,000 or so clones, about 50% detected once. This clone is classed as medium-sized. Its antigen is still unknown. Notes on the study in general: Relative to mice, TCR sharing across patients was less clear, a difference possibly HLA-related.

The sample was CD8+ T cells sorted from blood, taken at week 0. The sequence derives from a human donor with alopecia areata.

The CDR3 spells CASSLYGTDLSYEQYF. CDR3 sequence (DNA): TGTGCCAGCAGTTTATACGGGACAGACCTCTCCTACGAGCAGTACTTC. The genes are TRBV27 and TRBJ2-7; TRBD1 matches 7 bases. The germline V gene has CDR1 MNHEY and CDR2 SMNVEV (reference sequence). The CDR3 is made up of 16 amino acids. The V and J ends lost 1 base and 0 bases, in that order; junction bases with no gene match: 6.